The entry that follows covers one T cell receptor (beta chain) sequence. The V gene lost 7 bases and the J gene lost 8 bases, with 17 bases spanning the gap. Germline CDR1 reads SNHLY; CDR2 reads FYNNEI. The CDR3 runs to 13 residues. The method was immunoSEQ multiplex PCR; TCRdb's version includes in-frame clones alone and lacks a portion of them. The table shows a few hundred thousand clones, with approximately 92% occurring only once. Individuals drawn from 24 US areas were roughly 18 to 89 years old. Participants were placed into cohorts based on the clinical history they reported. These data originate in a study of blood T cell repertoires in COVID-19. Study overall: Italy, Spain and the United States were the sources of the convalescent and acute COVID-19 samples.

Sequenced sample: PBMCs or T cells enriched from blood (not recorded which). The TCR comes from a woman younger than 30 in a cohort exposed to, infected with or recovered from COVID-19 (not recorded which). The V call is TRBV2, the J call TRBJ1-2; D perhaps matches TRBD1 (5 bases). The CDR3 DNA reads as TGTGCCAGCATCCTCTGGGTCCGGGGGGGCTACACCTTC. It codes for CASILWVRGGYTF.